Sequencing of this T cell receptor (beta chain) was carried out in a study of T cell responses to AZD1222 COVID-19 vaccine. Concerning this clone: Its antigen is unknown.

Points from the study as a whole: White British donors predominated, females outnumbered males, and clonal diversity was possibly underestimated. The span of vaccine-associated CD4 TCRs extended across spike, with dominance at 160-218 and 743-854.

This CDR3 region has 14 residues. The ends were cut back, 5 bases at V and 4 bases at J, with 14 bases in the middle. Germline lookup yields CDR1 SGHAT and CDR2 FQNNGV. Sequencing used immunoSEQ multiplex PCR; TCRdb keeps in-frame clones, though not all of them. The sample carries 150,000 or so clones, more than 85% recorded once. The sequences come from peripheral blood, collected on day 0 of AZD1222 vaccination. The clonotype was recovered from an adult in good health. This sequence joins TRBV11-2 and TRBJ2-5; D may be TRBD2 (7 bases). The CDR3 spells CASSRGGGAETQYF. The CDR3 bases are TGTGCCAGCAGCCGCGGTGGGGGGGCAGAGACCCAGTACTTC.